These T cell receptor beta chains were read from a single sample in a study of CD8 T cells in ankylosing spondylitis. TCRdb reanalysed the 5' RACE reads using MiXCR and keeps one entry per CDR3 protein. The sample has some 840,000 distinct CDR3 sequences, 12% seen once. Sequencing was performed on blood, either unsorted or a sorted T cell fraction (not recorded which). The origin of the receptors is a male donor with ankylosing spondylitis. Both conserved end residues are part of each CDR3. D genes are given only for firm matches. Where a row states a size, it is once, few, many or the class of an expanded clone; other rows omit it.

j_gene,abundance,d_gene,len,v_gene,CDR3aa,CDR3nt
TRBJ1-3,.,.,12,TRBV29-1,CSGGGRGNTIYF,TGCAGCGGGGGGGGCCGCGGAAACACCATATATTTT
TRBJ2-7,few,TRBD2,13,TRBV7-2,CASSYRDYRGQYF,TGTGCCAGCAGCTACCGGGACTACCGCGGGCAGTACTTC
TRBJ2-7,.,.,14,TRBV20-1,CSARERAITYEQYF,TGCAGTGCTAGAGAACGAGCGATTACCTACGAGCAGTACTTC
TRBJ1-1,.,TRBD1,14,TRBV9,CASSPDRGPSEAFF,TGTGCCAGCAGCCCAGACAGGGGGCCGTCTGAAGCTTTCTTT
TRBJ2-7,few,.,15,TRBV9,CASSAAPRGFNEQYF,TGTGCCAGCAGCGCGGCCCCCAGGGGTTTCAACGAGCAGTACTTC
TRBJ1-6,few,.,15,TRBV11-1,CASSLEGVDNSPLHF,TGTGCCAGCAGCTTAGAAGGGGTTGATAATTCACCCCTCCACTTT
TRBJ1-2,few,.,13,TRBV5-5,CASSHGTLDGYTF,TGTGCCAGCAGCCACGGGACTCTGGACGGCTACACCTTC
TRBJ1-2,many,.,13,TRBV20-1,CSARTVLEGGYTF,TGCAGTGCTAGGACGGTCTTGGAAGGTGGCTACACCTTC
TRBJ1-6,few,.,12,TRBV6-1,CASNRVNSPLHF,TGTGCCAGCAACAGAGTCAATTCACCCCTCCACTTT
TRBJ2-3,many,TRBD1,17,TRBV29-1,CSVFGTGDVQGGDTQYF,TGCAGCGTTTTTGGGACAGGGGACGTGCAGGGGGGAGATACGCAGTATTTT
TRBJ2-1,.,.,13,TRBV6-2/TRBV6-3,CATTSFSYNEQFF,TGTGCCACAACTAGTTTCTCCTACAATGAGCAGTTCTTC
TRBJ2-5,many,.,14,TRBV29-1,CSGRTHSNQETQYF,TGCAGCGGACGGACACACAGTAACCAAGAGACCCAGTACTTC
TRBJ1-5,few,.,13,TRBV28,CASRTGRPQPQHF,TGTGCCAGCCGTACGGGACGGCCTCAGCCCCAGCATTTT
TRBJ2-7,many,TRBD2,14,TRBV20-1,CSANRSGNYYEQYF,TGCAGTGCTAATCGGAGCGGGAACTACTACGAGCAGTACTTC
TRBJ1-5,.,.,14,TRBV3-1,CASSQLTGGQPQHF,TGTGCCAGCAGCCAATTGACAGGAGGTCAGCCCCAGCATTTT
TRBJ1-5,.,.,13,TRBV7-2,CASSSQRDQPQHF,TGTGCCAGCAGCTCACAGCGCGATCAGCCCCAGCATTTT
TRBJ1-2,.,.,13,TRBV2,CASSEEGRSGYTF,TGTGCCAGCAGTGAAGAGGGTCGGAGTGGCTACACCTTC
TRBJ2-4,few,TRBD2,17,TRBV20-1,CSAHRAGVAVAKNIQYF,TGCAGTGCTCACCGGGCGGGGGTTGCCGTAGCCAAAAACATTCAGTACTTC
TRBJ2-3,many,TRBD1,15,TRBV7-7,CASSLGTGATDTQYF,TGTGCTAGCAGCTTAGGGACAGGGGCCACAGATACGCAGTATTTT
TRBJ2-5,.,TRBD1,13,TRBV20-1,CSAADRGMETQYF,TGCAGTGCTGCTGACAGGGGCATGGAGACCCAGTACTTC
TRBJ2-1,many,.,13,TRBV18,CASSRSAQNEQFF,TGTGCCAGCTCACGGTCAGCGCAGAATGAGCAGTTCTTC
TRBJ2-2,few,TRBD2,15,TRBV7-2,CASSFSGRFAGELFF,TGTGCCAGCAGCTTTAGCGGGAGATTCGCCGGGGAGCTGTTTTTT
TRBJ2-5,few,TRBD1,16,TRBV6-2/TRBV6-3,CASSPWTGSGQETQYF,TGTGCCAGCAGTCCATGGACAGGGAGTGGACAAGAGACCCAGTACTTC
TRBJ1-1,few,.,15,TRBV6-2/TRBV6-3,CASSYDPGPDTEAFF,TGTGCCAGCAGTTATGACCCCGGCCCCGACACTGAAGCTTTCTTT
TRBJ2-7,many,TRBD1,12,TRBV10-3,CASRDSHYEQYF,TGTGCCTCCCGGGACAGTCACTACGAGCAGTACTTC
TRBJ1-1,many,TRBD1,14,TRBV12-3/TRBV12-4,CASTQTGVNTEAFF,TGTGCCAGCACCCAGACAGGGGTAAACACTGAAGCTTTCTTT
TRBJ1-2,few,.,12,TRBV7-2,CASSPLRPGYTF,TGTGCCAGCAGCCCTCTTAGGCCCGGCTACACCTTC
TRBJ2-1,many,.,15,TRBV27,CASSLRLELYNEQFF,TGTGCCAGCAGTTTAAGGTTGGAGTTATACAATGAGCAGTTCTTC
TRBJ2-5,few,.,13,TRBV20-1,CSATDRIGETQYF,TGCAGTGCCACCGACCGTATTGGAGAGACCCAGTACTTC
TRBJ1-1,.,.,16,TRBV7-9,CASSLGRGTRGTEAFF,TGTGCCAGCAGCTTAGGAAGGGGCACCAGGGGTACTGAAGCTTTCTTT
TRBJ2-3,.,.,12,TRBV2,CASSGPDDTQYF,TGTGCCAGCAGCGGACCAGATGATACGCAGTATTTT
TRBJ1-4,.,.,13,TRBV4-1,CASSQVGTEKLFF,TGCGCCAGCAGCCAAGTCGGCACGGAAAAACTGTTTTTT
TRBJ1-5,.,.,15,TRBV28,CASSPAGGSNQPQHF,TGTGCCAGCAGTCCAGCTGGAGGTAGCAATCAGCCCCAGCATTTT
TRBJ1-1,.,.,14,TRBV3-1,CASSHGGAIPEAFF,TGTGCCAGCAGCCATGGGGGGGCGATCCCTGAAGCTTTCTTT
TRBJ2-2,few,TRBD2,15,TRBV9,CASSVSGSMTGELFF,TGTGCCAGCAGCGTCAGCGGGAGCATGACCGGGGAGCTGTTTTTT
TRBJ2-5,many,TRBD2,14,TRBV12-3/TRBV12-4,CASSLVRERETQYF,TGTGCCAGCAGTTTGGTGCGGGAGAGGGAGACCCAGTACTTC
TRBJ1-2,.,TRBD1,15,TRBV6-5,CASSSTGGGSYGYTF,TGTGCCAGCAGTTCAACAGGGGGCGGGAGCTATGGCTACACCTTC
TRBJ1-2,few,.,14,TRBV27,CASATGFQPRGYTF,TGTGCCAGCGCTACAGGTTTCCAACCCCGTGGCTACACCTTC
TRBJ2-5,many,.,11,TRBV20-1,CSAAEWETQYF,TGCAGTGCGGCCGAATGGGAGACCCAGTACTTC
TRBJ2-3,.,.,13,TRBV7-6,CASSQNREDTQYF,TGTGCCAGCAGCCAGAACAGGGAAGATACGCAGTATTTT
TRBJ2-2,many,.,14,TRBV7-7,CASSLRVNTGELFF,TGTGCTAGCAGCTTGCGGGTTAACACCGGGGAGCTGTTTTTT
TRBJ2-1,few,.,11,TRBV6-2/TRBV6-3,CASSQTRAQFF,TGTGCCAGCAGTCAAACTAGGGCTCAGTTCTTC
TRBJ2-7,few,.,15,TRBV11-2,CASSLPLRGSYEQYF,TGTGCCAGCAGCTTACCCCTCAGGGGCTCCTACGAGCAGTACTTC
TRBJ2-7,.,TRBD1,16,TRBV28,CASSSRDRERFYEQYF,TGTGCCAGCAGTTCCCGAGACAGGGAGAGGTTCTACGAGCAGTACTTC
TRBJ2-3,many,.,16,TRBV10-3,CAISESAGTSTDTQYF,TGTGCCATCAGTGAGTCGGCCGGTACAAGCACAGATACGCAGTATTTT
TRBJ2-7,many,TRBD2,14,TRBV5-1,CASSLPSGSYEQYF,TGCGCCAGCAGCTTGCCCAGCGGGAGCTACGAGCAGTACTTC